The clone carrying this T cell receptor (beta chain) was detected ten times or more. This sample was taken from a study of T cells in Graves' hyperthyroidism and ophthalmopathy. Regions amplified from RNA transcripts were the TCR beta CDR3 regions. First-round RT-PCR with HTBI primers amplified the TCR CDR3 region. TCRdb re-called the multiplex PCR reads with MiXCR, one entry per CDR3 protein. The sample has under 350,000 distinct CDR3 sequences, about a sixth seen once; the top ten hold approximately 60%. This CDR3 is built from 18 residues. With 4 bases clipped from V and 2 bases from J, the junction kept 16 bases outside the gene matches. Germline V gives CDR1 MDHEN, CDR2 SYDVKM.

Material: blood. This clonotype originated in a woman aged 60-70 years with Graves' ophthalmopathy. The rearrangement joins TRBV28 to TRBJ2-7, with 8 nucleotides matching TRBD2. Here the CDR3 reads CASSSPGGGQGGPYEQYF. The CDR3 DNA reads TGTGCCAGCAGTTCCCCCGGGGGGGGCCAAGGGGGGCCCTACGAGCAGTACTTC.